This T cell receptor (beta chain) stems from a study of blood T cell repertoires in COVID-19. Study-wide background: T cells, B-cell-depleted T cells, or PBMCs supplied cDNA or gDNA.

Enrolled through a virtual design, the participants were between about 18 and 100 years of age and came from some 25 US areas. Clinical history as reported by participants underpinned cohort assignment. As originally analysed: Estimation of nucleated cell counts relied on the amplification of reference gene primers. TCRdb keeps only in-frame clones here, not all; method: immunoSEQ multiplex PCR. For V, J and clone size, that table is used; D and trimming come from the DNA. In the table there are about 280,000 clones, just under 90% of which are singletons. V lost 2 bases and J lost 3; bases outside the gene matches: 8. Germline CDR1 and CDR2: SGHRS and YFSETQ. The CDR3 sequence is 16 residues long.

This TCR was sampled from a woman younger than 45 with acute COVID-19. This rearrangement joins TRBV5-1 to TRBJ2-7, with 10 bases matching TRBD2. The sample comprised PBMCs or T cells enriched from blood (not recorded which). The CDR3 region is CASSFLGTSGVYEQYF. The CDR3 bases are TGCGCCAGCAGCTTTCTGGGTACTAGCGGGGTCTACGAGCAGTACTTC. Variable domain in full (rest from reference TRBV5-1 and TRBJ2-7): KAGVTQTPRYLIKTRGQQVTLSCSPISGHRSVSWYQQTPGQGLQFLFEYFSETQRNKGNFPGRFSGRQFSNSRSEMNVSTLELGDSALYLCASSFLGTSGVYEQYFGPGTRLTVT.